This record looks at one TCR beta chain sequence and its context. The table came from immunoSEQ multiplex PCR; TCRdb's copy has only in-frame clones and leaves some out. The table has approximately 210,000 clones, approximately 85% seen once. The data originate from a study of blood T cell repertoires in COVID-19. Study context: Sources were T cells, B-cell-depleted T cells, or PBMCs; the material itself was cDNA or gDNA.

Germline values: CDR1 LNHDA, CDR2 SQIVND (reference sequence). The V and J ends lost 3 bases and 6 bases, in that order; junction bases with no gene match: 8. This CDR3 comprises 15 residues. This receptor was identified in a middle-aged man who had recovered from COVID-19. The source material was PBMCs or T cells enriched from blood (not recorded which). The chain has TRBV19 and TRBJ2-1; 7 bases are shared with TRBD2. In nucleotides, the CDR3 is TGTGCCAGTAGTATTAGGGCGGGAGTAGGCAATGAGCAGTTCTTC. The encoded protein is CASSIRAGVGNEQFF.